This TCR beta chain was captured by sequencing in a study of blood T cells in healthy people across ages. Next came a second PCR, run for about 6 to 12 cycles, which used a sample-barcoded 5' primer along with a J-beta primer mix. MiXCR was run by TCRdb on the 5' RACE reads, yielding one entry per CDR3 protein. In the table there are 1.5 million to 2 million distinct CDR3 sequences, about 49% of which are singletons. Germline V gene lookup returns CDR1 SGHDN and CDR2 FVKESK. The length of the CDR3 is 16 residues. The V gene lost 1 base and the J gene lost 4 bases, with 16 bases spanning the gap. The sequence was obtained from a woman aged 40 to 50 in good health. Sequenced input: blood. This rearrangement joins TRBV14 to TRBJ2-5; no clear D. In nucleotides, the CDR3 is TGTGCCAGCAGCCAAGGTTTTGGCCCGCTGGGAGAGACCCAGTACTTC. This encodes CASSQGFGPLGETQYF.